The 27 T cell receptor beta chains given below trace back to one sample, sequenced in a study of blood T cell repertoires in COVID-19. Sequenced by immunoSEQ multiplex PCR; TCRdb stores in-frame clones only, minus some. The data contain over 75,000 clones, 90% of them singletons. The sample comprised peripheral blood. The receptors come from a man in his fifties or sixties with acute or convalescent COVID-19.

The CDR3 sequence is CASSLAPSQPQHF. The CDR3 bases are TGTGCCAGCAGTTTAGCTCCTAGTCAGCCCCAGCATTTT. This chain uses TRBV12-3 or TRBV12-4 with TRBJ1-5; D not certain. The germline V and J ends were trimmed by 0 bases and 6 bases, with 6 bases remaining between them. CDR3 length equals 13 residues.

This rearrangement joins TRBV5-4 to TRBJ2-2; 8 bases match TRBD1. With 3 bases clipped from V and 4 bases from J, the junction kept 5 bases outside the gene matches. The CDR3 runs 15 residues. CDR1 is SGHNT, CDR2 YYREEE, per germline (reference sequence). The CDR3 spells CASSSGDRGTGELFF. The CDR3, as DNA: TGTGCCAGCAGCTCGGGCGACAGGGGCACCGGGGAGCTGTTTTTT.

This clone has just one count. V is TRBV4-2 and J is TRBJ2-3; D gene unclear. The CDR3 is 15 residues long. Germline CDR1 reads LGHNA; CDR2 reads YNFKEQ. Deletions cut 5 bases from V and 0 bases from J, with 12 bases between. This CDR3 reads CASSIEMTSTDTQYF. DNA of the CDR3: TGTGCCAGCAGCATAGAAATGACTAGCACAGATACGCAGTATTTT.

This chain joins TRBV7-2 and TRBJ2-7, with D hard to call. From germline, CDR1 is SGHTA and CDR2 FQGNSA. The V and J ends lost 1 base and 5 bases respectively, with 3 bases between them. This CDR3 is 11 amino acids long. This CDR3 is CASSLVNEQYF. Written as DNA, the CDR3 is TGTGCCAGCAGCTTAGTTAACGAGCAGTACTTC.

This clone was detected once. This chain joins TRBV6-6 and TRBJ1-1; D perhaps matches TRBD1 (5 bases). CDR1 and CDR2 (germline): MNHNY, SVGAGI (reference sequence). The CDR3 covers 12 residues. V shed 4 bases and J shed 5 bases, with 8 bases lying between them. This chain's CDR3 is CASSFRGTEAFF. Here the CDR3 DNA reads TGTGCCAGCAGTTTTCGGGGGACTGAAGCTTTCTTT.

The rearrangement joins TRBV6-5 to TRBJ1-1; the D is unclear. The length of the CDR3 is 13 residues. CDR1 and CDR2 (germline): MNHEY, SVGAGI. Trimming shortened V by 7 bases and J by 1 base, and 10 bases separated the two germline ends. The CDR3 here is CASIGDSNTEAFF. CDR3 sequence (DNA): TGTGCCAGCATCGGGGATTCGAACACTGAAGCTTTCTTT.

This clone was counted only a few times. The V call is TRBV10-1, the J call TRBJ2-1; TRBD2 aligns across 11 bases. The CDR3 sequence is 17 residues long. The germline V gene encodes CDR1 WNHNN and CDR2 SYGVQD (reference sequence). With V trimmed by 5 bases and J by 10 bases, 16 bases remained unmatched. CDR3 protein: CASSPPLAGGPKGEQFF. The CDR3 DNA is TGCGCCAGCAGTCCTCCCTTAGCGGGAGGGCCGAAGGGAGAGCAGTTCTTC.

The genes are TRBV12-3 or TRBV12-4 and TRBJ2-5; D is possibly TRBD2 (6 bases). Trimming removed 8 bases at V and 5 bases at J, with 12 bases between. The CDR3 is 12 residues long. The chain's CDR3 is CASSRGGETQYF. CDR3 nucleotide sequence: TGTGCCAGCTCACGGGGAGGTGAGACCCAGTACTTC.

The chain joins TRBV27 to TRBJ2-4; D might be TRBD2 (6 bases). V was pared by 5 bases and J by 2 bases, with 13 bases between. From germline, CDR1 is MNHEY and CDR2 SMNVEV (reference sequence). The CDR3 runs 15 residues. CDR3 sequence (DNA): TGTGCCAGCAGTCCCTCCCGGGAGTCCAAAAACATTCAGTACTTC. This sequence encodes CASSPSRESKNIQYF.

V usage is TRBV10-1 and J usage is TRBJ2-1, with D perhaps matching TRBD2 (6 bases). This CDR3 has 13 residues. Trimming removed 2 bases from V and 5 bases from J, with 7 bases in between. Germline lookup yields CDR1 WNHNN and CDR2 SYGVQD (reference sequence). The CDR3 nucleotides are TGCGCCAGCAGTGAGGGGGGGAACAATGAGCAGTTCTTC. Its translation is CASSEGGNNEQFF.

The V call is TRBV19, the J call TRBJ1-5; the D gene is possibly TRBD1 (5 bases). The V and J ends lost 5 bases and 6 bases respectively, with 14 bases between them. Germline V gives CDR1 LNHDA, CDR2 SQIVND (reference sequence). There are 14 residues in the CDR3. For the CDR3, the DNA is TGTGCCAGTAGTGGGACTGCGGGGATTCAGCCCCAGCATTTT. This sequence encodes CASSGTAGIQPQHF.

The rearrangement links TRBV6-4 to TRBJ1-5, with TRBD1 as a possible D gene (6 bases). Trimming shortened V by 2 bases and J by 5 bases, and 16 bases separated the two germline ends. The germline V gene has CDR1 MRHNA and CDR2 SNTAGT. This CDR3 spans 16 amino acids. The CDR3 DNA reads as TGTGCCAGCAGTGACCCGTCGACAGGAAGGTATCAGCCCCAGCATTTT. Protein product: CASSDPSTGRYQPQHF.

J is TRBJ1-6 and V is TRBV4-1; 8 bases align to TRBD1. CDR3 size: 15 residues. Germline CDR1 and CDR2: MGHRA and YSYEKL. V shed 3 bases, J shed 8 bases, and the junction held 6 bases outside the gene matches. The DNA for the CDR3 is TGCGCCAGCAGCCAGGCTGCGACAGGGGATTCACCCCTCCACTTT. Amino acid sequence: CASSQAATGDSPLHF.

The CDR3 here is CAISGPSEIRVYEQYF. CDR3 in DNA: TGTGCCATCAGTGGCCCCTCGGAAATTCGGGTTTACGAGCAGTACTTC. V is TRBV10-3 and J is TRBJ2-7; D gene ambiguous. The CDR3 extends over 16 amino acids. Germline V gene sequence: CDR1 ENHRY, CDR2 SYGVKD. V was shortened by 4 bases and J by 4 bases, with 20 bases between the two germline ends.

This clone was seen more than once but under ten times. This chain joins TRBV4-2 and TRBJ2-2; D perhaps matches TRBD2 (5 bases). The CDR3 runs 15 residues. From germline, CDR1 is LGHNA and CDR2 YNFKEQ. V shed 2 bases and J shed 1 base, with 8 bases lying between them. Written as DNA, the CDR3 is TGTGCCAGCAGCCAACGGGCGGGGAACACCGGGGAGCTGTTTTTT. It translates to CASSQRAGNTGELFF.

This clone has only a few counts. This chain joins TRBV4-1 and TRBJ2-7; D is possibly TRBD2 (5 bases). Trimming pared 4 bases from V and 4 bases from J, leaving 14 bases between. The CDR3 totals 14 residues. CDR1 is MGHRA and CDR2 is YSYEKL in the germline V gene. The CDR3 sequence is CASSPAEAGYEQYF. CDR3 DNA: TGCGCCAGCAGCCCGGCAGAGGCGGGTTACGAGCAGTACTTC.

This clone turned up a few times. The chain couples TRBV4-2 to TRBJ2-5; 10 bases fit TRBD2. Germline V gene lookup returns CDR1 LGHNA and CDR2 YNFKEQ. With 0 bases clipped from V and 1 base from J, the junction kept 2 bases outside the gene matches. This CDR3 contains 16 residues. CDR3: CASSQDSSGGQETQYF. As DNA, the CDR3 is TGTGCCAGCAGCCAAGATTCTAGCGGGGGCCAAGAGACCCAGTACTTC.

J is TRBJ1-3 and V is TRBV7-2, with D maybe TRBD1 (6 bases). CDR3 length equals 17 residues. Germline assignment: CDR1 SGHTA and CDR2 FQGNSA. The V and J ends lost 2 bases and 0 bases respectively, with 14 bases between them. CDR3 protein: CASSLRAGASSGNTIYF. The CDR3 region has the DNA TGTGCCAGCAGCTTAAGGGCAGGGGCTTCCTCTGGAAACACCATATATTTT.

The chain links TRBV12-3 or TRBV12-4 to TRBJ1-2; D might be TRBD1 (5 bases). V shed 6 bases and J shed 1 base, with 9 bases lying between them. The CDR3 is 13 amino acids. This chain's CDR3 is CASSPDSNYGYTF. The CDR3 DNA follows: TGTGCCAGCAGCCCCGACAGTAACTATGGCTACACCTTC.

The chain recombines TRBV5-6 with TRBJ2-3, with TRBD2 matching 9 bases. After removal of 5 bases from V and 4 bases from J, the junction contained 5 bases not matched to a gene. The CDR3 loop spans 14 amino acids. Germline assignment: CDR1 SGHDT and CDR2 YYEEEE. The CDR3 is CASRGAGGPDTQYF. The CDR3 DNA reads as TGTGCCAGCAGAGGGGCGGGAGGGCCAGATACGCAGTATTTT.

The chain combines TRBV24-1 with TRBJ2-1, with 8 nucleotides matching TRBD2. The CDR3 extends over 14 amino acids. Germline loops: CDR1 KGHDR, CDR2 SFDVKD. With V trimmed by 9 bases and J by 8 bases, 11 bases remained unmatched. The CDR3 region is CATREAGDVDEQFF. The CDR3 DNA follows: TGTGCCACCCGAGAAGCGGGAGACGTTGATGAGCAGTTCTTC.

Only one count was recorded for this clone. The chain joins TRBV5-5 to TRBJ2-1; D perhaps matches TRBD2 (6 bases). Germline values: CDR1 SGHKS, CDR2 YYEKEE (reference sequence). The V end lost 2 bases, the J end lost 6 bases, and 9 bases lay between the germline ends. This CDR3 contains 13 residues. This chain's CDR3 is CASSFGGSNEQFF. As DNA, the CDR3 is TGTGCCAGCAGCTTCGGGGGAAGCAATGAGCAGTTCTTC.

This chain joins TRBV24-1 and TRBJ2-7; D possibly corresponds to TRBD1 (6 bases). Germline V gene sequence: CDR1 KGHDR, CDR2 SFDVKD. The CDR3 is 13 residues long. The V end lost 7 bases, the J end lost 5 bases, and 14 bases lay between the germline ends. The CDR3 is CATRGGIGDEQYF. The CDR3 DNA follows: TGTGCCACCAGAGGGGGAATAGGCGACGAGCAGTACTTC.

The table lists this clone with a few counts. This chain connects TRBV6-6 to TRBJ2-7; 9 bases agree with TRBD1. The CDR3 loop spans 15 amino acids. Germline V gene sequence: CDR1 MNHNY, CDR2 SVGAGI (reference sequence). V trimming: 5 bases; J trimming: 1 base; junction bases outside the gene matches: 6. The CDR3 is CASSGFGTGSYEQYF. CDR3 DNA sequence: TGTGCCAGCAGTGGGTTCGGGACAGGGTCCTACGAGCAGTACTTC.

CDR3 coding DNA: TGTGCCAGCAGCTTAGGACTCCTGAACACTGAAGCTTTCTTT. Amino acids: CASSLGLLNTEAFF. This chain connects TRBV11-2 to TRBJ1-1; unclear D gene. The ends were cut back, 1 base at V and 0 bases at J, with 6 bases in the middle. The germline gives CDR1 SGHAT, CDR2 FQNNGV. The CDR3 runs to 14 residues. The entire variable domain, with the rest obtained from reference TRBV11-2 and TRBJ1-1, is as follows: EAGVAQSPRYKIIEKRQSVAFWCNPISGHATLYWYQQILGQGPKLLIQFQNNGVVDDSQLPKDRFSAERLKGVDSTLKIQPAKLEDSAVYLCASSLGLLNTEAFFGQGTRLTVV.

This chain connects TRBV7-2 to TRBJ1-1, with D hard to call. CDR3 size: 15 residues. Trimming took 6 bases from V and 0 from J, leaving 14 bases between them. CDR1 and CDR2 (germline): SGHTA, FQGNSA. CDR3 in amino acids: CASRSQGGMNTEAFF. CDR3 sequence (DNA): TGTGCCAGCAGGTCGCAAGGAGGGATGAACACTGAAGCTTTCTTT.

The chain employs TRBV18 and TRBJ1-2, with 8 bases fitting TRBD1. This CDR3 is built from 14 residues. From germline, CDR1 is KGHSH and CDR2 LQKENI. With V trimmed by 3 bases and J by 8 bases, 8 bases remained unmatched. Written as DNA, the CDR3 is TGTGCCAGCTCACCCGGACAGGGTTTCGGAGGCTACACCTTC. Amino acids: CASSPGQGFGGYTF.